Below, one T cell receptor (beta chain) is given with its context. Its specificity is unknown. The data originate from a study of lymphopenia after photon versus proton radiotherapy. Findings and caveats of the study: Relative stability marked proton patients; photon patients lost diversity and naive cells. Survival link was tested only in deceased patients; proton benefit remains a possibility. A bigger post-nadir fall in TCR diversity correlated inversely with survival time in deceased patients.

Profiled with immunoSEQ multiplex PCR; TCRdb holds only in-frame clones, not every one. The data show about 12,000 clones, roughly 90% seen once. This clonotype was obtained from a man aged 60 to 69 with pancreatic cancer. Sequenced material: peripheral blood, taken from a patient treated with proton-based radiotherapy.

CDR3 amino acids: CASSQVLAVVTGELFF. In nucleotides, the CDR3 is TGCGCCAGCAGCCAAGTATTAGCGGTAGTCACCGGGGAGCTGTTTTTT. The chain has TRBV4-1 and TRBJ2-2; a weak D match, TRBD2 (6 bases). V was trimmed by 1 base and J by 4 bases, leaving 13 bases between them. The CDR3 covers 16 residues. CDR1 MGHRA and CDR2 YSYEKL come from the germline V gene.